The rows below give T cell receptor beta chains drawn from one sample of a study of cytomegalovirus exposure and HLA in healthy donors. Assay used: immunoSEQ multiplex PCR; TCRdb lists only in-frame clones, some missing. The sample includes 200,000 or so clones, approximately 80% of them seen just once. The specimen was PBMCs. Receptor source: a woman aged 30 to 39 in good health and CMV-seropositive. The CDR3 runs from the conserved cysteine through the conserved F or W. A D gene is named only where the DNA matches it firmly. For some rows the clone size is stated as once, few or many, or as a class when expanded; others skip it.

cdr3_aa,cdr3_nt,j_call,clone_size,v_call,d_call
CASSELGGRGEKLFF,TGTGCCAGCAGCGAACTAGGGGGAAGAGGTGAAAAACTGTTTTTT,TRBJ1-4,once,TRBV7-9,-
CATSLSASGSYEQYF,TGTGCCACCTCCCTTTCGGCTAGCGGGTCTTACGAGCAGTACTTC,TRBJ2-7,once,TRBV6-1,TRBD2
CASSVSTGWRDTQYF,TGTGCCAGCAGTGTTTCGACAGGGTGGAGAGATACGCAGTATTTT,TRBJ2-3,-,TRBV2,TRBD1
CASSVAGARGQPQHF,TGTGCCAGTAGTGTGGCGGGGGCTCGGGGTCAGCCCCAGCATTTT,TRBJ1-5,-,TRBV19,-
CASSYSGTASYEQYF,TGTGCCAGCAGTTACTCTGGGACAGCTTCCTACGAGCAGTACTTC,TRBJ2-7,-,TRBV6-5,TRBD1
CASSLSAGMEIGYTF,TGTGCCAGCAGCTTATCAGCGGGGATGGAAATCGGCTACACCTTC,TRBJ1-2,-,TRBV7-2,-
CASRAGGQPQHF,TGTGCCAGCCGAGCGGGGGGCCAGCCCCAGCATTTT,TRBJ1-5,-,TRBV27,-
CASGRRTGSEAFF,TGTGCCAGCGGACGTAGGACAGGGAGTGAAGCTTTCTTT,TRBJ1-1,-,TRBV28,TRBD1
CSVEPGFPYNEQFF,TGCAGCGTTGAACCAGGGTTCCCATACAATGAGCAGTTCTTC,TRBJ2-1,-,TRBV29-1,-
CASSPTTSGRETQYF,TGTGCCAGCAGCCCCACGACTAGCGGGAGGGAGACCCAGTACTTC,TRBJ2-5,once,TRBV7-8,TRBD2
CASSNFRQGRNTEAFF,TGTGCCAGCAGCAATTTCCGACAGGGGAGGAACACTGAAGCTTTCTTT,TRBJ1-1,-,TRBV9,TRBD1
CASSLTGTNQPQHF,TGTGCCAGCAGCCTGACAGGGACGAATCAGCCCCAGCATTTT,TRBJ1-5,-,TRBV14,TRBD1
CATSGGTGEGYTF,TGTGCCACCAGCGGTGGGACAGGGGAAGGCTACACCTTC,TRBJ1-2,-,TRBV15,TRBD1